Listed below are T cell receptor beta chains from one sample, sequenced in a study of cytomegalovirus exposure and HLA in healthy donors. Method: immunoSEQ multiplex PCR; TCRdb's copy keeps in-frame clones and lacks some. The data show 100,000 to 150,000 clones, around 83% seen once. The sample was PBMCs. These receptors originate from a girl aged 2-9 years in good health and CMV-seronegative. Each CDR3 is given with its conserved first and last residue. The order of the fields is V gene, CDR3 protein.

TRBV27 | CASSLGQGNTEAFF
TRBV7-9 | CASSLSRYGQYNEKLFF
TRBV15 | CATSTRGGLGDYEQYF
TRBV28 | CASSPGGGYTF
TRBV28 | CASSFAGGFPYNEQFF
TRBV7-6 | CASSSTGSEAGNTIYF
TRBV4-1 | CASSRALLVNTIYF
TRBV15 | CATSRTLAGVLNEQFF
TRBV7-2 | CASSLVGGGASEQFF
TRBV20-1 | CSAAGFGGYTF
TRBV4-2 | CASSQDSGNWRDTQYF
TRBV6-5 | CASRTDRGLYNEQFF
TRBV27 | CASSFGGRISGANVLTF
TRBV28 | CASRAGTGVSFTDTQYF
TRBV18 | CASSEGTGVEQPQHF
TRBV6-5 | CASSPGTVYEQYF
TRBV7-8 | CASSLIGDRFGSSGELFF